The 25 T cell receptor beta chains below were found in one sample sequenced in a study of T cells after yellow fever vaccination (dated by TCRdb to between 2019 and 2020). Per the publication, the treatment or condition label means: live attenuated yellow fever vaccine strain. Library generation was performed with 5' RACE. The instrument was an Illumina NovaSeq 6000. TCRdb reprocessing: public reads trimmed at Q25 with fastp, clones called with MiXCR, in-frame beta chains kept. Rows are unified per CDR3 protein, each entry keeping the most common DNA and genes. Across this sample there are some 200,000 distinct CDR3 sequences, with approximately 3% seen only once. The top ten constitute 3.2% of the sample. The sample in question was CD4+ T cells sorted from PBMCs, obtained 10 days after the yellow fever booster vaccination. These receptors were taken from a man aged 18 to 30 who received the YFV17D yellow fever vaccine.

This clonotype has a handful of counts. The chain links TRBV29-1 to TRBJ2-2; 9 bases map to TRBD2. The length of the CDR3 is 15 residues. Germline lookup yields CDR1 SQVTM and CDR2 ANQGSEA. V was clipped by 4 bases and J by 2 bases; unmatched bases: 5. CDR3 region: CSVVRLADNTGELFF. The CDR3 bases are TGCAGCGTTGTCCGACTAGCGGATAACACCGGGGAGCTGTTTTTT.

The table lists this clonotype with many counts. The chain couples TRBV29-1 to TRBJ1-1; D is unresolved. The CDR3 is made up of 14 amino acids. Germline V CDR1 and CDR2: SQVTM, ANQGSEA. Trimming stripped 6 bases from V and 4 bases from J, with 18 bases between. CDR3 DNA: TGCAGCGTCAATAAGGGTTTCCCTGGCACTGAAGCTTTCTTT. Translated: CSVNKGFPGTEAFF.

The chain is built from TRBV30 and TRBJ1-5; unclear D gene. Trimming left V 0 bases short and J 7 bases short, with 10 bases between. This CDR3 comprises 13 residues. From germline, CDR1 is GTSNPN and CDR2 SVGIG (reference sequence). The CDR3 bases are TGTGCCTGGAGTGTAACATCTGGCCAGCCCCAGCATTTT. Translation gives CAWSVTSGQPQHF.

This clonotype was recorded many times. The J gene is TRBJ2-1, the V gene TRBV29-1; 7 bases are a match to TRBD2. Germline V gene sequence: CDR1 SQVTM, CDR2 ANQGSEA. J was trimmed by 0 bases and V by 3 bases; bases with no gene match: 2. The CDR3 is 14 residues long. The CDR3 DNA is TGCAGCGTTGAGGGGGGGAGCTCCTACAATGAGCAGTTCTTC. Translating it yields CSVEGGSSYNEQFF.

The chain uses TRBV5-1 and TRBJ2-3; 10 bases are shared with TRBD2. V dropped 1 base and J dropped 2; count of bases not matched to a gene: 4. The length of the CDR3 is 16 residues. Germline V gives CDR1 SGHRS, CDR2 YFSETQ. CDR3 sequence (DNA): TGCGCCAGCAGCTTGCCTAGCGGGGGAGACACAGATACGCAGTATTTT. Translating it yields CASSLPSGGDTDTQYF.

This clonotype was detected ten times or more. V and J are TRBV6-1 and TRBJ2-1, with 8 bases identical to TRBD1. V shed 4 bases, J shed 6 bases, and the junction held 17 bases outside the gene matches. The germline CDR1 and CDR2 sequences are MNHNS and SASEGT. The CDR3 has 18 amino acids. The CDR3 DNA reads as TGTGCCAGCAGTGGATCCGGGACAGGCCGTCAAAGGCGCAATGAGCAGTTCTTC. As protein: CASSGSGTGRQRRNEQFF.

This clonotype was found many times. The chain is built from TRBV11-2 and TRBJ2-7; no firm D call. The CDR3 spans 15 residues. Trimming shortened V by 2 bases and J by 6 bases, and 17 bases separated the two germline ends. The germline gives CDR1 SGHAT, CDR2 FQNNGV. CDR3 in amino acids: CASSLRTVSGGEQYF. In DNA form, the CDR3 reads TGTGCCAGCAGCTTACGGACGGTTTCTGGCGGCGAGCAGTACTTC.

Concerning this clonotype itself: The junction shows a germline mismatch at one end, possibly a read error. J is TRBJ2-5 and V is TRBV15, with a weak D call TRBD1 (5 bases). From germline, CDR1 is LNHNV and CDR2 YYDKDF (reference sequence). The CDR3 is 12 residues long. The CDR3 region has the DNA TGTGCCACCAGCCGACAGTTAGAGACCCTGTACTTC. Translated: CATSRQLETLYF.

This clonotype came up many times. The V call is TRBV7-2, the J call TRBJ1-2, with D unclear. The CDR3 has 13 amino acids. Germline V gene lookup returns CDR1 SGHTA and CDR2 FQGNSA. V was clipped by 5 bases and J by 3 bases, with 10 bases between them. CDR3 nucleotide sequence: TGTGCCAGCAGCCCCTCGCCCGACTATGGCTACACCTTC. Protein: CASSPSPDYGYTF.

The sample holds many counts of this clonotype. This chain uses TRBV24-1 with TRBJ2-2; 9 nucleotides match TRBD1. With V trimmed by 12 bases and J by 5 bases, 9 bases remained unmatched. The germline V gene encodes CDR1 KGHDR and CDR2 SFDVKD. The CDR3 has 14 amino acids. CDR3 nucleotide sequence: TGTGCCTCCCAGGGACAGGGAGCGACCGGGGAGCTGTTTTTT. Its protein is CASQGQGATGELFF.

The V and J genes are TRBV7-2 and TRBJ1-4; possible D gene TRBD1, 5 bases. The CDR3 runs to 15 residues. Germline CDR1 reads SGHTA; CDR2 reads FQGNSA. V was clipped by 0 bases and J by 11 bases, with 16 bases between them. The CDR3 coding sequence is TGTGCCAGCAGCTTAGCTGTGGCCCAGGGAAGGAAACTGTTTTTT. Residues: CASSLAVAQGRKLFF. Variable domain in full (rest from reference TRBV7-2 and TRBJ1-4): GAGVSQSPSNKVTEKGKDVELRCDPISGHTALYWYRQSLGQGLEFLIYFQGNSAPDKSGLPSDRFSAERTGGSVSTLTIQRTQQEDSAVYLCASSLAVAQGRKLFFGSGTQLSVL.

This clonotype was picked up many times. This CDR3 reads CASSQAPGQGNYGYTF. In DNA form, the CDR3 reads TGCGCCAGCAGCCAGGCTCCGGGACAGGGGAACTATGGCTACACCTTC. The rearrangement uses TRBV4-3 and TRBJ1-2, with 10 nucleotides matching TRBD1. CDR1 and CDR2 from the germline V gene are LGHNA and YSLEER. The CDR3 spans 16 residues. Unmatched junction bases numbered 6, after V lost 3 bases and J lost 2 bases.

This clonotype was picked up a small number of times. CDR3 loop: CSATAHEKLFF. In DNA, the CDR3 is TGCAGTGCTACCGCTCATGAAAAACTGTTTTTT. The rearrangement links TRBV20-1 to TRBJ1-4; D gene uncertain. Trimming left V 4 bases short and J 6 bases short, with 6 bases between. Germline V gene lookup returns CDR1 DFQATT and CDR2 SNEGSKA (reference sequence). The CDR3 loop spans 11 amino acids.

This clonotype has only a few counts. V gene TRBV20-1 combines with J gene TRBJ2-3; possibly TRBD2 for D (6 bases). CDR1 DFQATT and CDR2 SNEGSKA come from the germline V gene (reference sequence). Trimming pared 2 bases from V and 0 bases from J, leaving 12 bases between. CDR3 length: 15 residues. This CDR3 is CSARIVAGSTDTQYF. The DNA for the CDR3 is TGCAGTGCTAGAATAGTCGCGGGGAGCACAGATACGCAGTATTTT.

This clonotype appeared many times. V gene TRBV11-2 combines with J gene TRBJ2-3; D is unresolved. Germline assignment: CDR1 SGHAT and CDR2 FQNNGV. The CDR3 is made up of 13 amino acids. Trimming cost V 5 bases and J 6 bases, with 12 bases left between them. CDR3 sequence: CASSPPPLDTQYF. The CDR3 DNA follows: TGTGCCAGCAGCCCACCTCCCCTCGATACGCAGTATTTT.

In its sample, this clonotype was seen many times. The rearrangement links TRBV12-3 or TRBV12-4 to TRBJ2-7; 9 bases are shared with TRBD1. The CDR3 contains 14 residues. V lost 5 bases, J lost 2 bases, and 4 bases stayed unmatched. In DNA, the CDR3 is TGTGCCAGCAGTCGACAGGGGGGGGCCTACGAGCAGTACTTC. Amino acids: CASSRQGGAYEQYF.

This clonotype was recorded at least ten times. The gene calls are TRBV12-3 or TRBV12-4 and TRBJ1-1; D gene unclear. Trimming pared 3 bases from V and 4 bases from J, leaving 12 bases between. The CDR3 has 14 residues. The CDR3 protein is CASSFKGRGTEAFF. The DNA of the CDR3 is TGTGCCAGCAGTTTTAAGGGTCGGGGCACTGAAGCTTTCTTT.

This clonotype was counted at least ten times. The chain links TRBV12-3 or TRBV12-4 to TRBJ1-2, with D unresolved. The CDR3 has 13 amino acids. The germline V and J ends were trimmed by 3 bases and 7 bases, with 12 bases remaining between them. Here the CDR3 reads CASSFKGIPGYTF. In DNA, the CDR3 is TGTGCCAGCAGTTTTAAGGGTATACCTGGCTACACCTTC.

This clonotype was found a few times. The rearrangement joins TRBV7-2 to TRBJ2-7; 9 bases line up with TRBD1. V shed 5 bases and J 7 bases; nucleotides not matched to a gene: 6. CDR3 size: 13 residues. Germline values: CDR1 SGHTA, CDR2 FQGNSA. CDR3 loop: CASSGQGNWEQYF. CDR3 nucleotides: TGTGCCAGCAGCGGACAGGGGAACTGGGAGCAGTACTTC.

The CDR3 DNA reads as TGTGCCAGCAGCTCGACAGGGGTAGGGTCCTACAATGAGCAGTTCTTC. Protein sequence: CASSSTGVGSYNEQFF. The gene calls are TRBV7-6 and TRBJ2-1; 8 nucleotides align to TRBD1. V lost 4 bases, J lost 1 base, and 6 bases stayed unmatched. From germline, CDR1 is SGHVS and CDR2 FNYEAQ. The CDR3 sequence is 16 residues long. The full variable domain, with the rest looked up from reference TRBV7-6 and TRBJ2-1, is GAGVSQSPRYKVTKRGQDVALRCDPISGHVSLYWYRQALGQGPEFLTYFNYEAQQDKSGLPNDRFSAERPEGSISTLTIQRTEQRDSAMYRCASSSTGVGSYNEQFFGPGTRLTVL.

This clonotype has a count of ten or more. This sequence joins TRBV6-6 and TRBJ2-1; D is possibly TRBD1 (5 bases). V was cut by 7 bases and J by 0 bases, with 16 bases left in between. The CDR3 has 16 amino acids. Looked up from germline, CDR1 is MNHNY and CDR2 is SVGAGI (reference sequence). The CDR3 DNA sequence: TGTGCCAGCAACTTGGGGCCCTGGGGCTCCTACAATGAGCAGTTCTTC. It yields the protein CASNLGPWGSYNEQFF.

This clonotype was recorded many times. The genes are TRBV7-2 and TRBJ2-7, with 9 bases lining up with TRBD2. Germline assignment: CDR1 SGHTA and CDR2 FQGNSA. The CDR3 is made up of 13 amino acids. The ends lost 3 bases at V and 7 bases at J; junction bases unmatched: 4. CDR3 nucleotide sequence: TGTGCCAGCAGCTTTGGACTAGCGAAAGAGCAGTACGTC. Its translation: CASSFGLAKEQYV.

This clonotype was picked up a small number of times. The rearrangement uses TRBV5-1 and TRBJ1-2; D uncertain. V was pared by 0 bases and J by 12 bases, with 15 bases between. The CDR3 has 13 residues. Looked up from germline, CDR1 is SGHRS and CDR2 is YFSETQ. CDR3 sequence reads: CASSLGESMADTF. The CDR3 DNA reads as TGCGCCAGCAGCTTGGGGGAATCTATGGCTGACACCTTC. The whole variable domain, remainder taken from reference TRBV5-1 and TRBJ1-2, is KAGVTQTPRYLIKTRGQQVTLSCSPISGHRSVSWYQQTPGQGLQFLFEYFSETQRNKGNFPGRFSGRQFSNSRSEMNVSTLELGDSALYLCASSLGESMADTFGSGTRLTVV.

The rearrangement uses TRBV29-1 and TRBJ2-3, with D uncertain. The CDR3 covers 12 residues. V was pared by 7 bases and J by 0 bases, with 8 bases between. Germline V gene data show CDR1 as SQVTM and CDR2 as ANQGSEA. CDR3 sequence reads: CSATASTDTQYF. DNA of the CDR3: TGCAGCGCTACAGCGAGCACAGATACGCAGTATTTT.

The table lists this clonotype with a few counts. CDR3 in DNA: TGTGCCAGCAGCCCCGGGACTAGCGGTGTGGATGAGCAGTTCTTC. This translates into CASSPGTSGVDEQFF. This chain links TRBV7-9 with TRBJ2-1; 11 bases line up with TRBD2. Germline loops: CDR1 SEHNR, CDR2 FQNEAQ (reference sequence). The V segment lost 5 bases and the J segment 8 bases; nucleotides outside the gene matches: 8. The CDR3 runs to 15 residues.